This is a list of T cell receptor beta chains from one sample in a study of cytomegalovirus exposure and HLA in healthy donors. Method: immunoSEQ multiplex PCR; TCRdb's copy keeps in-frame clones and lacks some. The repertoire holds some 170,000 clones, with about 89% as singletons. Source material: PBMCs. Receptors were obtained from a man younger than 35 in good health and CMV-seropositive. CDR3s include the opening cysteine and the closing phenylalanine or tryptophan. D genes are given only for firm matches. Not every row has a clone size; where given, it reads once, few, many or a size class.

J,D,V,size,DNA,CDR3
TRBJ2-1,TRBD2,TRBV30,NA,TGTGCCTGGAGTGTAGGGCTAGCGGGGGGGCTCGACAATGAGCAGTTCTTC,CAWSVGLAGGLDNEQFF
TRBJ2-7,NA,TRBV6-4,NA,TGTGCCAGCAGTGACTCGAAGGGCACCGGGGTTTCCTACGAGCAGTACTTC,CASSDSKGTGVSYEQYF
TRBJ2-1,TRBD2,TRBV27,NA,TGTGCCAGCAGTTTACCCCCCCAGCGGGGGTACAATGAGCAGTTCTTC,CASSLPPQRGYNEQFF
TRBJ2-1,TRBD1,TRBV7-7,NA,TGTGCTAGACGGGACAGGGAGTACAATGAGCAGTTCTTC,CARRDREYNEQFF
TRBJ2-7,NA,TRBV30,NA,TGTGCCTGGAGTGTGGTCAGGGGTCACGAGCAGTACTTC,CAWSVVRGHEQYF
TRBJ2-7,NA,TRBV4-2,once,TGTGCCAGCAGCCAAGAAGGTAGCTGGGACTCCAACGAGCAGTACTTC,CASSQEGSWDSNEQYF
TRBJ2-2,TRBD2,TRBV7-6,NA,TGTGCCAGCAGCTTTGGATCGACTAGCGGGAGGTACACCGGGGAGCTGTTTTTT,CASSFGSTSGRYTGELFF
TRBJ2-7,TRBD1,TRBV6-8,once,TGTGCCAGCATTCGGGTGACAGGGGATCCCTACGAGCAGTACTTC,CASIRVTGDPYEQYF
TRBJ2-1,NA,TRBV4-2,once,TGTGCCAGCAGCCAAGGTTGGCGGGAACCCTCCTACAATGAGCAGTTCTTC,CASSQGWREPSYNEQFF
TRBJ2-1,NA,TRBV6-6,NA,TGTGCCAGCAGTTCCCCTGGGAGCGGGCTTTACAATGAGCAGTTCTTC,CASSSPGSGLYNEQFF
TRBJ2-1,TRBD2,TRBV5-4,NA,TGTGCCAGCAGCTTGGTGGGACTAGCGGGGGGGCACTACAATGAGCAGTTCTTC,CASSLVGLAGGHYNEQFF
TRBJ1-3,NA,TRBV7-6,once,TGTGCCAGCAGCTTAGATGAGGGAAACACCATATATTTT,CASSLDEGNTIYF
TRBJ1-1,TRBD1,TRBV19,NA,TGTGCCAGTAGCACAGGGGTAGTGAACACTGAAGCTTTCTTT,CASSTGVVNTEAFF
TRBJ1-2,TRBD1,TRBV7-8,NA,TGTGCCAGCAGCTTAGCCCCAGGGGGATCTAACTATGGCTACACCTTC,CASSLAPGGSNYGYTF
TRBJ2-3,NA,TRBV5-1,NA,TGCGCCAGCAGCTTCTTCGGGGGAACAGATACGCAGTATTTT,CASSFFGGTDTQYF